This entry lists 9 T cell receptor beta chains sequenced from one sample in a study. One entry per CDR3 protein results from TCRdb running MiXCR on the 5' RACE reads. The sample holds over a thousand distinct CDR3 sequences, 5.5% to 8% seen once. Sequenced input: central memory T cells from blood PBMCs. Subset given: central memory CD4+ T cells. The origin of the receptors is a male donor with HIV.

The chain links TRBV2 to TRBJ2-7, with a weak D call TRBD1 (6 bases). CDR1 is SNHLY and CDR2 is FYNNEI in the germline V gene. CDR3 size: 13 residues. V gave up 5 bases and J gave up 2 bases, with 10 bases separating them. In DNA form, the CDR3 reads TGTGCCAGCAGTTCCGACAGGACCTACGAGCAGTACTTC. Translation gives CASSSDRTYEQYF.

By its share, this clonotype is medium-sized (0.01 to 0.1%). The V gene is TRBV6-5, the J gene TRBJ2-1, with D tentatively TRBD2 (5 bases). Germline CDR1 is MNHEY and CDR2 is SVGAGI. The CDR3 covers 14 residues. V gave up 6 bases and J gave up 3 bases, with 12 bases separating them. As DNA, the CDR3 is TGTGCCAGCAGAGTAGCACGGGGCTACAATGAGCAGTTCTTC. Residues: CASRVARGYNEQFF.

This clonotype is judged large. V and J are TRBV6-1 and TRBJ1-2, with D perhaps matching TRBD1 (5 bases). V lost 7 bases, J lost 4 bases, and 19 bases lay in between. Germline V gene data show CDR1 as MNHNS and CDR2 as SASEGT. The CDR3 has 15 residues. The DNA for the CDR3 is TGTGCCAGCAAAAACGACTGGGGGGGGACCTATGGCTACACCTTC. Protein: CASKNDWGGTYGYTF.

This clonotype is large in the sample. This sequence joins TRBV6-1 and TRBJ2-7; 14 nucleotides match TRBD2. Germline V gene data show CDR1 as MNHNS and CDR2 as SASEGT. V gave up 6 bases and J gave up 5 bases; unmatched junction bases: 6. This CDR3 has 15 residues. The DNA of the CDR3 is TGTGCCAGCAGCATGGCGGGACTAGCGGGAGACGAGCAGTACTTC. It translates to CASSMAGLAGDEQYF.

This clonotype counts as large. The V and J genes are TRBV10-3 and TRBJ2-1; perhaps TRBD1 as D (6 bases). The V gene lost 3 bases and the J gene lost 4 bases, with 10 bases spanning the gap. Per germline, CDR1 ENHRY and CDR2 SYGVKD. The CDR3 contains 14 residues. CDR3 DNA: TGTGCCATCAGTGATGGGACACTTTACAATGAGCAGTTCTTC. This gives the protein CAISDGTLYNEQFF.

This clonotype was detected only a few times. The chain combines TRBV29-1 with TRBJ2-3; D is uncertain. The V end was cut by 2 bases, the J end by 2 bases, with 17 bases between. Germline V gene sequence: CDR1 SQVTM, CDR2 ANQGSEA. This CDR3 is built from 16 residues. CDR3 region: CSVEKGTDRATDTQYF. The CDR3 DNA is TGCAGCGTTGAAAAGGGTACGGACCGTGCCACAGATACGCAGTATTTT.

The chain couples TRBV12-3 or TRBV12-4 to TRBJ1-2; TRBD1 aligns across 12 bases. With V trimmed by 6 bases and J by 4 bases, 6 bases remained unmatched. The CDR3 spans 15 residues. The CDR3 DNA reads as TGTGCCAGCAGACCCGGGACAGGGGGCATCTATGGCTACACCTTC. It is translated as CASRPGTGGIYGYTF.

This clonotype is deemed large (0.1 to 1%). This rearrangement joins TRBV29-1 to TRBJ2-7; D is uncertain. Trimming cost V 6 bases and J 5 bases, with 14 bases left between them. The germline V gene encodes CDR1 SQVTM and CDR2 ANQGSEA. The CDR3 has 12 amino acids. The CDR3 loop reads CSVGSLFDEQYF. CDR3 DNA sequence: TGCAGCGTGGGAAGTCTGTTCGACGAGCAGTACTTC.

This clonotype is termed large. The chain carries TRBV5-1 and TRBJ1-3; D is undetermined. The V gene lost 1 base and the J gene lost 0 bases, with 8 bases spanning the gap. CDR3 length equals 15 residues. The germline V gene has CDR1 SGHRS and CDR2 YFSETQ. The CDR3 bases are TGCGCCAGCAGCTTGATGCCTGACTCTGGAAACACCATATATTTT. It translates to CASSLMPDSGNTIYF.